The 28 T cell receptor beta chains in this list originate from one sample, sequenced in a study of blood T cell repertoires in COVID-19. Assay: immunoSEQ multiplex PCR; the TCRdb copy retains only in-frame clones and omits some. Here the sample spans about 51,000 clones, around 83% being singletons. The sample was peripheral blood. The receptors here all came from an elderly man with active COVID-19.

This sequence joins TRBV6-5 and TRBJ2-7; 8 bases match TRBD2. The junction had 8 bases not matched to a gene; V was cut back by 4 bases and J by 3 bases. The CDR3 has 15 amino acids. Germline loops: CDR1 MNHEY, CDR2 SVGAGI. CDR3 sequence (DNA): TGTGCCAGCAGTTCAGCCGGGACTAGATACTACGAGCAGTACTTC. Translated: CASSSAGTRYYEQYF.

This chain connects TRBV6-2 or TRBV6-3 to TRBJ2-7; 11 bases fit TRBD2. Unmatched junction bases numbered 6, after V lost 5 bases and J lost 0 bases. CDR3 length: 16 amino acids. Germline V lookup: CDR1 MNHEY, CDR2 SVGEGT. The CDR3 DNA sequence: TGTGCCAGCAGTCTGACTAGCGGGGCGAGCTCCTACGAGCAGTACTTC. Protein: CASSLTSGASSYEQYF.

On this clone: This same CDR3 is encoded by further DNA sequences in the sample. The V call is TRBV18, the J call TRBJ2-7; 8 bases are shared with TRBD1. Germline V gene lookup returns CDR1 KGHSH and CDR2 LQKENI. V lost 2 bases to trimming and J lost 0 bases; unmatched junction nucleotides: 0. This CDR3 spans 14 amino acids. The CDR3 DNA reads TGTGCCAGCTCACCAGGGACAGGCTCCTACGAGCAGTACTTC. Amino acids: CASSPGTGSYEQYF.

A single count supports this clone. CDR3 loop: CASSLGQGRGYTF. The CDR3 region has the DNA TGTGCCAGCAGCCTGGGACAGGGTAGAGGCTACACCTTC. The rearrangement joins TRBV7-8 to TRBJ1-2, with 9 bases matching TRBD1. Germline V gene sequence: CDR1 SGHVS, CDR2 FQNEAQ. This CDR3 spans 13 amino acids. J was trimmed by 8 bases and V by 5 bases; bases with no gene match: 6.

V gene TRBV9 combines with J gene TRBJ2-3; 10 bases line up with TRBD2. The CDR3 totals 14 residues. The germline V gene has CDR1 SGDLS and CDR2 YYNGEE. V was pared by 2 bases and J by 6 bases, with 3 bases of the junction left unmatched. Written as DNA, the CDR3 is TGTGCCAGCAGCGTTAGCGGGAGGAGGGATACGCAGTATTTT. This encodes CASSVSGRRDTQYF.

The rearrangement joins TRBV6-5 to TRBJ2-2; 8 nucleotides line up with TRBD1. This CDR3 has 14 residues. V lost 10 bases, J lost 5 bases, and 9 bases stayed unmatched. CDR1 is MNHEY and CDR2 is SVGAGI in the germline V gene. CDR3 DNA: TGTGCCACTCCGAGCAGGGGGCTTACCGGGGAGCTGTTTTTT. Its protein is CATPSRGLTGELFF.

This chain uses TRBV6-4 with TRBJ2-1; 7 bases match TRBD2. This CDR3 region has 15 residues. The ends lost 7 bases at V and 0 bases at J; junction bases unmatched: 6. Germline V CDR1 and CDR2: MRHNA, SNTAGT. The CDR3 nucleotides are TGTGCCAGCAAGGGCGGGAGTGGCTCCTACAATGAGCAGTTCTTC. Its protein product is CASKGGSGSYNEQFF.

The chain is built from TRBV7-2 and TRBJ2-1; TRBD2 matches 15 bases. Germline V CDR1 and CDR2: SGHTA, FQGNSA. Germline trimming cut 5 bases from V and 1 base from J; bases unmatched to any gene: 6. This CDR3 contains 18 residues. This CDR3 reads CASSNTGLAGGSYNEQFF. The CDR3 DNA sequence: TGTGCCAGCAGCAACACAGGACTAGCGGGAGGGTCCTACAATGAGCAGTTCTTC.

The CDR3 coding sequence is TGTGCCAGCAGCCTGGGGGACAGGGACTTCGAGACCCAGTACTTC. It codes for CASSLGDRDFETQYF. V usage is TRBV7-7 and J usage is TRBJ2-5, with 9 bases fitting TRBD1. This CDR3 is 15 amino acids long. V shed 5 bases, J shed 5 bases, and the junction held 9 bases outside the gene matches. The germline V gene has CDR1 SSHAT and CDR2 FNYEAQ (reference sequence).

The chain recombines TRBV19 with TRBJ2-7; possible D gene TRBD1, 6 bases. The V and J ends lost 3 bases and 2 bases respectively, with 11 bases between them. Germline CDR1 LNHDA, CDR2 SQIVND (reference sequence). The CDR3 has 14 residues. The CDR3 reads CASSMMTGAYEQYF. CDR3 coding DNA: TGTGCCAGTAGTATGATGACAGGAGCCTACGAGCAGTACTTC.

This chain links TRBV11-3 with TRBJ2-3, with a tentative D call TRBD2 (6 bases). The CDR3 extends over 16 amino acids. V dropped 3 bases and J dropped 2 bases, with 15 bases sitting between them. CDR1 SGHNT and CDR2 YENEEA come from the germline V gene. CDR3: CASSFRVGGATDTQYF. For the CDR3, the DNA is TGTGCCAGCAGCTTTAGGGTCGGGGGAGCCACAGATACGCAGTATTTT.

The V call is TRBV28, the J call TRBJ2-7; the D gene is possibly TRBD1 (6 bases). Germline loops: CDR1 MDHEN, CDR2 SYDVKM. This CDR3 has 19 residues. V was trimmed by 6 bases and J by 3 bases, leaving 30 bases between them. In DNA, the CDR3 is TGTGCCAGCAGCCCGCGGACGGGGACATCAACCGACGGGATCTACGAGCAGTACTTC. It codes for CASSPRTGTSTDGIYEQYF.

The chain links TRBV5-8 to TRBJ2-1, with D unclear. Germline loops: CDR1 SGHTS, CDR2 YDEGEE. V was shortened by 1 base and J by 5 bases, with 10 bases between the two germline ends. The CDR3 consists of 14 residues. CDR3 nucleotide sequence: TGTGCCAGCAGCTTGCGAGTTTCGGACAATGAGCAGTTCTTC. As protein: CASSLRVSDNEQFF.

The gene calls are TRBV18 and TRBJ2-7, with 9 bases lining up with TRBD1. CDR1 is KGHSH, CDR2 LQKENI, per germline. V shed 3 bases and J 6 bases; nucleotides not matched to a gene: 6. The CDR3 has 14 amino acids. The CDR3 protein is CASSPGQGTGEQYF. CDR3 in DNA: TGTGCCAGCTCACCCGGACAGGGGACCGGCGAGCAGTACTTC.

The J gene is TRBJ1-1, the V gene TRBV7-2, with a tentative D call TRBD1 (6 bases). The CDR3 is made up of 13 amino acids. Germline values: CDR1 SGHTA, CDR2 FQGNSA. The V end lost 7 bases, the J end lost 4 bases, and 13 bases lay between the germline ends. The CDR3 region is CASNTGMGTEAFF. Here the CDR3 DNA reads TGTGCCAGCAATACAGGGATGGGCACTGAAGCTTTCTTT.

V gene TRBV27 combines with J gene TRBJ1-4; TRBD1 agrees at 12 bases. Germline V gives CDR1 MNHEY, CDR2 SMNVEV (reference sequence). V lost 6 bases, J lost 4 bases, and 9 bases stayed unmatched. CDR3 size: 17 residues. CDR3 coding DNA: TGTGCCAGCAGCCATAAGGGACAGGGGGCGATTAATGAAAAACTGTTTTTT. As protein: CASSHKGQGAINEKLFF.

The V gene is TRBV11-2, the J gene TRBJ2-1; perhaps TRBD2 as D (6 bases). V lost 1 base and J 4 bases, leaving 11 bases between the germline ends. The CDR3 is made up of 15 amino acids. The germline gives CDR1 SGHAT, CDR2 FQNNGV. The CDR3: CASSLVPGVYNEQFF. The CDR3 DNA reads as TGTGCCAGCAGCTTAGTACCGGGAGTTTACAATGAGCAGTTCTTC. Full variable domain (rest looked up from reference TRBV11-2 and TRBJ2-1): EAGVAQSPRYKIIEKRQSVAFWCNPISGHATLYWYQQILGQGPKLLIQFQNNGVVDDSQLPKDRFSAERLKGVDSTLKIQPAKLEDSAVYLCASSLVPGVYNEQFFGPGTRLTVL.

The chain couples TRBV20-1 to TRBJ2-5, with 12 bases identical to TRBD2. The CDR3 loop spans 15 amino acids. Germline trimming cut 3 bases from V and 2 bases from J; bases unmatched to any gene: 4. Germline CDR1 is DFQATT and CDR2 is SNEGSKA (reference sequence). For the CDR3, the DNA is TGCAGTGCTAGTGCGACTAGCGGGAGTCAAGAGACCCAGTACTTC. Amino acids: CSASATSGSQETQYF.

V gene TRBV4-3 combines with J gene TRBJ1-4, with TRBD1 as a possible D gene (5 bases). V was cut by 1 base and J by 0 bases, with 18 bases left in between. The germline gives CDR1 LGHNA, CDR2 YSLEER. The CDR3 is 19 residues long. The chain's CDR3 is CASSQGLTAGFSTNEKLFF. The CDR3 nucleotides read TGCGCCAGCAGCCAAGGCCTGACAGCGGGGTTCTCAACTAATGAAAAACTGTTTTTT.

The chain links TRBV7-6 to TRBJ1-3; D possibly corresponds to TRBD1 (6 bases). The CDR3 is made up of 17 amino acids. The ends were cut back, 3 bases at V and 4 bases at J, with 19 bases in the middle. From germline, CDR1 is SGHVS and CDR2 FNYEAQ. The CDR3 spells CASSFPGLGARGNTIYF. In DNA form, the CDR3 reads TGTGCCAGCAGCTTTCCCGGGCTGGGGGCGAGGGGAAACACCATATATTTT.

This clone is a singleton in its sample. This chain links TRBV2 with TRBJ2-1; TRBD2 agrees at 8 bases. The CDR3 loop spans 16 amino acids. Germline trimming cut 6 bases from V and 5 bases from J; bases unmatched to any gene: 12. Germline assignment: CDR1 SNHLY and CDR2 FYNNEI. The CDR3, as DNA: TGTGCCAGCAGCCCACCCAGCGGGAGATCAAACAATGAGCAGTTCTTC. This translates into CASSPPSGRSNNEQFF.

This chain connects TRBV5-5 to TRBJ2-1; 7 bases match TRBD1. Germline CDR1 reads SGHKS; CDR2 reads YYEKEE (reference sequence). V lost 5 bases and J lost 5; bases outside the gene matches: 13. The CDR3 sequence is 16 residues long. The CDR3 region is CASSSPPDRADNEQFF. The CDR3, as DNA: TGTGCCAGCAGTTCACCGCCCGACAGGGCGGACAATGAGCAGTTCTTC.

This chain uses TRBV7-7 with TRBJ2-2, with D possibly being TRBD1 (6 bases). V dropped 5 bases and J dropped 0 bases, with 10 bases sitting between them. CDR1 and CDR2 from the germline V gene are SSHAT and FNYEAQ (reference sequence). The CDR3 has 15 residues. Written as DNA, the CDR3 is TGTGCCAGCAGCCTAGACAGGCCGAACACCGGGGAGCTGTTTTTT. It yields the protein CASSLDRPNTGELFF.

The V call is TRBV6-2 or TRBV6-3, the J call TRBJ2-1; TRBD2 matches at 14 bases. CDR3 size: 16 residues. CDR1 is MNHEY, CDR2 SVGEGT, per germline. V was clipped by 5 bases and J by 9 bases; unmatched bases: 9. This CDR3 is CASSPSGTSGRGEQFF. The CDR3 DNA reads as TGTGCCAGCAGTCCGTCCGGGACTAGCGGGAGAGGTGAGCAGTTCTTC.

This chain uses TRBV7-2 with TRBJ2-4; 13 positions agree with TRBD2. With V trimmed by 4 bases and J by 14 bases, 8 bases remained unmatched. In germline, CDR1 is SGHTA, CDR2 FQGNSA. This CDR3 is built from 14 residues. This CDR3 reads CASSSSGTSGVEYF. The DNA of the CDR3 is TGTGCCAGCAGCTCATCCGGGACTAGCGGGGTAGAGTACTTC. Full variable domain (remainder filled in from reference TRBV7-2 and TRBJ2-4): GAGVSQSPSNKVTEKGKDVELRCDPISGHTALYWYRQSLGQGLEFLIYFQGNSAPDKSGLPSDRFSAERTGGSVSTLTIQRTQQEDSAVYLCASSSSGTSGVEYFGAGTRLSVL.

The rearrangement links TRBV6-6 to TRBJ2-5; 7 bases agree with TRBD2. Germline V lookup: CDR1 MNHNY, CDR2 SVGAGI (reference sequence). The V gene end was trimmed by 0 bases and the J gene end by 5 bases; junction bases not matched to a gene: 3. The CDR3 has 14 residues. CDR3 sequence (DNA): TGTGCCAGCAGTTACTCCCAGGGAGGGGAGACCCAGTACTTC. Amino acids: CASSYSQGGETQYF.

This clone was seen more than once but under ten times. The chain joins TRBV4-1 to TRBJ2-7, with 9 bases identical to TRBD1. The CDR3 length is 17 residues. With V trimmed by 0 bases and J by 5 bases, 11 bases remained unmatched. The germline V gene encodes CDR1 MGHRA and CDR2 YSYEKL. CDR3 DNA sequence: TGCGCCAGCAGCCAAGAATTCCCGGGGACAGGGCTCCACGAGCAGTACTTC. Its protein product is CASSQEFPGTGLHEQYF.

The CDR3 coding sequence is TGTGCCAGCAGCCAAGCGGGGATTAGCACAGATACGCAGTATTTT. This encodes CASSQAGISTDTQYF. This chain uses TRBV3-1 (or the pseudogene TRBV3-2) with TRBJ2-3, with D possibly TRBD2 on 5 matching bases. The V end was cut by 1 base, the J end by 0 bases, with 8 bases between. This CDR3 has 15 amino acids. Looked up from germline, CDR1 is LGHDT and CDR2 is YNNKEL (reference sequence).